The next 14 T cell receptor beta chains were all read from a single sample in a study of CD8 T cells in ankylosing spondylitis. TCRdb fed the 5' RACE reads into MiXCR, producing one record per CDR3 protein. The profile shows around 130,000 distinct CDR3 sequences, approximately 15% of them singletons. The specimen sequenced was blood, either unsorted or a sorted T cell fraction (not recorded which). Receptor source: a female donor with ankylosing spondylitis or in good health (not recorded which).

The J gene is TRBJ2-7, the V gene TRBV5-1, with D unresolved. The V gene lost 0 bases and the J gene lost 9 bases, with 7 bases spanning the gap. The CDR3 extends over 11 amino acids. Germline V gives CDR1 SGHRS, CDR2 YFSETQ. CDR3 in amino acids: CASSLGAGQYF. The CDR3 DNA reads as TGCGCCAGCAGCTTGGGGGCAGGGCAGTACTTC.

This clonotype was counted only a few times. The chain recombines TRBV27 with TRBJ1-1; D not certain. This CDR3 has 11 residues. Germline V CDR1 and CDR2: MNHEY, SMNVEV (reference sequence). V gave up 8 bases and J gave up 7 bases, with 11 bases separating them. This CDR3 is CASSGRLEAFF. CDR3 DNA sequence: TGTGCCAGCTCCGGACGGCTTGAAGCTTTCTTT.

Details on this clonotype: A much larger clone lies one base from this, so it may be a read error. The CDR3 sequence is CSVARGESNEQFF. CDR3 in DNA: TGCAGCGTTGCCAGGGGCGAGTCCAATGAGCAGTTCTTC. The chain combines TRBV29-1 with TRBJ2-1; D perhaps matches TRBD1 (6 bases). The V gene's germline CDR1 is SQVTM and CDR2 ANQGSEA. CDR3 length: 13 residues. Trimming removed 4 bases from V and 6 bases from J, with 13 bases in between.

CDR3 sequence (DNA): TGCAGCGTGGCCGGGACAGGGGATGAAAAACTGTTTTTT. Protein sequence: CSVAGTGDEKLFF. The rearrangement uses TRBV29-1 and TRBJ1-4; 10 positions agree with TRBD1. Germline lookup yields CDR1 SQVTM and CDR2 ANQGSEA. V was pared by 6 bases and J by 6 bases, with 4 bases of the junction left unmatched. CDR3 length: 13 residues.

Concerning this clonotype: A much larger clone sits a single nucleotide away, making a read error possible. The CDR3 does not close with the conserved phenylalanine or tryptophan, likely indicating a read error. The V call is TRBV6-8, the J call TRBJ1-1; possible D gene TRBD1, 6 bases. The V end was cut by 6 bases, the J end by 1 base, with 21 bases between. Looked up from germline, CDR1 is MNHGY and CDR2 is SAAAGT. This CDR3 is built from 17 residues. In DNA form, the CDR3 reads TGTGCCAGCAGAGACGGCGCTAACGGGACACCGAACACTGAAGCTTTCATT. Translated, it gives CASRDGANGTPNTEAFI.

Ten or more counts support this clonotype. CDR3 coding DNA: TGTGCCAGCAGTTGGGGAGTCTCCTACAATGAGCAGTTCTTC. It yields the protein CASSWGVSYNEQFF. The chain combines TRBV12-3 or TRBV12-4 with TRBJ2-1, with D tentatively TRBD2 (5 bases). Trimming pared 4 bases from V and 0 bases from J, leaving 7 bases between. There are 14 residues in the CDR3.

The chain links TRBV7-9 to TRBJ1-1; D gene uncertain. V was pared by 6 bases and J by 5 bases, with 13 bases between. The germline V gene has CDR1 SEHNR and CDR2 FQNEAQ (reference sequence). This CDR3 is built from 13 residues. The CDR3 loop reads CASRRVVTTEAFF. The CDR3 nucleotides read TGTGCCAGCAGAAGGGTGGTGACGACTGAAGCTTTCTTT.

This clonotype was seen repeatedly, ten times or more. The chain links TRBV3-1 to TRBJ2-5; tentatively, D is TRBD2 (6 bases). The germline gives CDR1 LGHDT, CDR2 YNNKEL (reference sequence). CDR3 length equals 14 residues. V lost 4 bases to trimming and J lost 7 bases, with 16 bases between them. CDR3 sequence reads: CASSRGNLNRTQYF. CDR3 DNA: TGTGCCAGCAGCCGCGGGAATCTTAATAGGACCCAGTACTTC.

The gene calls are TRBV9 and TRBJ2-1, with D possibly called TRBD1 or TRBD2 (5 bases each). Germline CDR1 SGDLS, CDR2 YYNGEE. The CDR3 is 15 amino acids. The V and J ends lost 0 bases and 5 bases respectively, with 12 bases between them. Here the CDR3 reads CASSVEGTPDNEQFF. DNA of the CDR3: TGTGCCAGCAGCGTAGAAGGGACGCCCGACAATGAGCAGTTCTTC.

As to this clonotype: A much larger clone differs by one base, so this may be a read error. This chain connects TRBV7-3 to TRBJ1-1, with unresolved D. The CDR3 loop spans 13 amino acids. Germline V gives CDR1 SGHTA, CDR2 FQGTGA. The germline V and J ends were trimmed by 5 bases and 3 bases, with 10 bases remaining between them. The CDR3 reads CASSPHMYTEAFF. The CDR3, as DNA: TGTGCCAGCAGCCCGCACATGTACACTGAAGCTTTCTTT.

This clonotype was recorded at least ten times. The gene calls are TRBV9 and TRBJ2-1, with TRBD1 matching 9 bases. Germline assignment: CDR1 SGDLS and CDR2 YYNGEE. Germline trimming cut 2 bases from V and 7 bases from J; bases unmatched to any gene: 7. This CDR3 has 15 amino acids. The CDR3 coding sequence is TGTGCCAGCAGCGTTCGGGACAGGGAGGTAAATGAGCAGTTCTTC. As protein: CASSVRDREVNEQFF.

On this clonotype: A junction end diverges from the germline sequence, so it may reflect a read error. The rearrangement uses TRBV14 and TRBJ2-7; TRBD1 matches at 7 bases. The CDR3 runs to 16 residues. Germline lookup yields CDR1 SGHDN and CDR2 FVKESK. The CDR3 sequence: CASSRRYDRATYGQYF. For the CDR3, the DNA is TGTGCCAGCAGCCGTCGATATGACAGGGCTACCTACGGGCAGTACTTC.

Turning to this clonotype: Since a much larger clone is just one base distant, this may be a read error. The chain is built from TRBV29-1 and TRBJ2-7, with D uncertain. Per the germline V gene, CDR1 is SQVTM and CDR2 is ANQGSEA. The CDR3 is made up of 12 amino acids. The chain's CDR3 is CSVEDTPYGQYF. DNA for the CDR3: TGCAGCGTTGAAGATACCCCATACGGGCAGTACTTC.

The V call is TRBV7-8, the J call TRBJ2-1; the match to TRBD2 covers 7 bases. The CDR3 contains 15 residues. V trimming: 5 bases; J trimming: 3 bases; junction bases outside the gene matches: 7. The V gene's germline CDR1 is SGHVS and CDR2 FQNEAQ. The CDR3 nucleotides are TGTGCCAGCAGCGAGATGGGGGGGATCTACAATGAGCAGTTCTTC. Protein sequence: CASSEMGGIYNEQFF.